A single TCR beta chain is shown here with its context. The CDR3 is made up of 14 amino acids. Germline lookup yields CDR1 MNHEY and CDR2 SMNVEV (reference sequence). Trimming stripped 5 bases from V and 6 bases from J, with 14 bases between. Some clones are missing from TCRdb's copy, which holds only in-frame ones; the method was immunoSEQ multiplex PCR. The data contain more than 55,000 clones, approximately 90% of them singletons. This sample is drawn from a study of T cell changes during pregnancy in multiple sclerosis. This receptor was obtained from a female donor in good health, enrolled as a control in a pregnancy study. This chain links TRBV27 with TRBJ1-5; D uncertain. The sample was peripheral blood, taken in the first trimester of pregnancy. CDR3 loop: CASSGTYASQPQHF. Here the CDR3 DNA reads TGTGCCAGCAGTGGAACGTACGCTAGTCAGCCCCAGCATTTT.